The 22 T cell receptor beta chains below come from one sample, sequenced in a study of breast tumors, draining lymph nodes, adjacent tissues listed by TCRdb under 2016. The lymph node samples were taken from the axillary draining lymph nodes of breast cancer patients. Library preparation was by multiplex PCR. Sequencer: Illumina HiSeq 2000. Through fastp at Q25 and MiXCR, TCRdb rebuilt clones from the public reads, retaining in-frame beta chains. One record per CDR3 amino acid sequence lists the most common genes and DNA. Present in this sample are 200,000 or so distinct CDR3 sequences, around 33% of which were seen just once. The ten largest clones represent more than 4% of the sample. The sequenced material came from axillary lymph node tissue. Receptor source: a female donor with breast cancer. Some clones in this sample may be carry-over from other donors' samples.

In this sample, this clonotype turned up many times. This chain links TRBV20-1 with TRBJ2-7; the D gene could be TRBD1 or TRBD2 (5 bases each). The V and J ends lost 3 bases and 3 bases respectively, with 15 bases between them. The CDR3 loop spans 14 amino acids. Germline CDR1 is DFQATT and CDR2 is SNEGSKA (reference sequence). CDR3 sequence (DNA): TGCAGTGCTAGTCCGGGGCAGGGTGGCTACGAGCAGTACTTC. This translates into CSASPGQGGYEQYF.

This clonotype was recorded only once. No conserved phenylalanine or tryptophan ends this CDR3, so it is likely a read error. It is unclear where the CDR3 begins or ends on the DNA, so no DNA is shown, and the CDR3 is as TCRdb lists it. This chain joins TRBV4-1 and TRBJ1-6; the DNA was not used to check the table's D call, TRBD1. CDR1 and CDR2 (germline): MGHRA, YSYEKL. The CDR3 adds up to 14 amino acids, both ends counted. The CDR3 spells CASSQEGDRGPLNY.

Turning to this clonotype: The junction shows a germline mismatch at one end, possibly a read error. The chain has TRBV9 and TRBJ1-2, with D hard to call. CDR3 length: 13 residues. CDR1 is SGDLS, CDR2 YYNGEE, per germline. CDR3 nucleotide sequence: TGTGCCAGCAGCTTAAGATGGGTCGAGGGCTACCCCTTC. It specifies CASSLRWVEGYPF.

The rearrangement links TRBV2 to TRBJ1-2; TRBD1 aligns across 9 bases. The CDR3 loop spans 16 amino acids. Trimming at V came to 0 bases and at J to 4 bases, leaving 6 bases not matched to a gene. Germline CDR1 reads SNHLY; CDR2 reads FYNNEI. Here the CDR3 reads CASSEALRDRAYGYTF. CDR3 DNA sequence: TGTGCCAGCAGTGAAGCGCTTCGGGACAGGGCCTATGGCTACACCTTC.

This clonotype was seen many times. The V and J genes are TRBV9 and TRBJ2-3; 9 nucleotides align to TRBD2. Germline loops: CDR1 SGDLS, CDR2 YYNGEE. Trimming at V came to 4 bases and at J to 3 bases, leaving 12 bases not matched to a gene. The CDR3 is 17 amino acids. CDR3 loop: CASSPWGGAGGTDTQYF. The CDR3, as DNA: TGTGCCAGCAGCCCGTGGGGTGGGGCGGGGGGGACAGATACGCAGTATTTT.

This clonotype was detected only a few times. The chain couples TRBV6-6 to TRBJ2-1, with 8 bases fitting TRBD2. The CDR3 consists of 14 residues. V lost 6 bases, J lost 7 bases, and 8 bases stayed unmatched. Per the germline V gene, CDR1 is MNHNY and CDR2 is SVGAGI (reference sequence). The chain's CDR3 is CASSQGLARNEQFF. The CDR3 coding sequence is TGTGCCAGCAGCCAAGGACTAGCTAGAAATGAGCAGTTCTTC.

This clonotype was recorded many times. This chain links TRBV7-3 with TRBJ2-3; 10 bases are a match to TRBD2. CDR1 is SGHTA and CDR2 is FQGTGA in the germline V gene. The V segment lost 6 bases and the J segment 5 bases; nucleotides outside the gene matches: 8. The CDR3 loop spans 15 amino acids. The CDR3 nucleotides read TGTGCCAGCAGTCGAGCGGGAGGGCCAGTAGATACGCAGTATTTT. It codes for CASSRAGGPVDTQYF.

This clonotype was observed at least ten times. The chain carries TRBV5-8 and TRBJ2-5, with D possibly matching TRBD2 (5 bases). Trimming removed 2 bases from V and 7 bases from J, with 9 bases in between. CDR1 is SGHTS, CDR2 YDEGEE, per germline. The CDR3 sequence is 12 residues long. The CDR3 sequence is CASSFQGGTQYF. CDR3 nucleotide sequence: TGTGCCAGCAGCTTTCAAGGAGGGACCCAGTACTTC.

This clonotype came up many times. J is TRBJ1-5 and V is TRBV2; D is perhaps TRBD1 (5 bases). The germline V gene has CDR1 SNHLY and CDR2 FYNNEI. Trimming cost V 4 bases and J 7 bases, with 14 bases left between them. The CDR3 spans 14 residues. DNA for the CDR3: TGTGCCAGCAGTGCTCAGGGCCCCCGGCAGCCCCAGCATTTT. Its protein product is CASSAQGPRQPQHF.

J is TRBJ1-4 and V is TRBV2; 8 bases line up with TRBD1. The CDR3 has 15 amino acids. V was pared by 6 bases and J by 7 bases, with 10 bases of the junction left unmatched. In germline, CDR1 is SNHLY, CDR2 FYNNEI. Here the CDR3 reads CASSPQGAYPEKLFF. For the CDR3, the DNA is TGTGCCAGCAGCCCCCAGGGGGCGTACCCTGAAAAACTGTTTTTT.

This clonotype was seen a few times. The genes are TRBV3-1 and TRBJ2-1; D is unclear. The CDR3 consists of 14 residues. V was pared by 0 bases and J by 4 bases, with 7 bases between. Germline V gives CDR1 LGHDT, CDR2 YNNKEL (reference sequence). In DNA form, the CDR3 reads TGTGCCAGCAGCCAAGATCCACGATACAATGAGCAGTTCTTC. Translation: CASSQDPRYNEQFF.

This clonotype was seen at least ten times. The V call is TRBV20-1, the J call TRBJ2-1, with D maybe TRBD1 (6 bases). Germline loops: CDR1 DFQATT, CDR2 SNEGSKA (reference sequence). V lost 6 bases and J lost 3, with 18 bases in between. The CDR3 runs 15 residues. The CDR3 here is CSAPLPGALYNEQFF. In nucleotides, the CDR3 is TGCAGTGCGCCCCTTCCAGGGGCCCTCTACAATGAGCAGTTCTTC.

A word on this clonotype: This may come from a read error, since a much larger clone is one base off. The chain links TRBV12-3 or TRBV12-4 to TRBJ2-4; D perhaps matches TRBD2 (6 bases). V lost 6 bases to trimming and J lost 8 bases, with 20 bases between them. This CDR3 region has 15 residues. The CDR3 DNA sequence: TGTGCCAGCAGCCACCGGGCCTGGGAGGCGGACATTCAGTACTTC. As protein: CASSHRAWEADIQYF.

This clonotype has a count of ten or more. This chain links TRBV6-1 with TRBJ1-2, with D perhaps TRBD1 (6 bases). Trimming cost V 3 bases and J 8 bases, with 10 bases left between them. Germline V gives CDR1 MNHNS, CDR2 SASEGT. This CDR3 comprises 12 residues. CDR3 in amino acids: CASSDQGYGYTF. The DNA for the CDR3 is TGTGCCAGCAGTGATCAGGGGTACGGCTACACCTTC.

This chain joins TRBV10-3 and TRBJ1-5, with D possibly being TRBD1 (5 bases). Trimming stripped 3 bases from V and 3 bases from J, with 6 bases between. This CDR3 contains 13 residues. CDR1 and CDR2 (germline): ENHRY, SYGVKD. The CDR3 DNA reads as TGTGCCATCAGTGAACAGGTCAATCAGCCCCAGCATTTT. Protein: CAISEQVNQPQHF.

This clonotype was observed many times. CDR3 region: CASSYDNRAGELFF. In DNA, the CDR3 is TGTGCCAGCAGTTACGACAATAGGGCCGGGGAGCTGTTTTTT. The V call is TRBV6-5, the J call TRBJ2-2; no firm D call. The CDR3 runs 14 residues. V was clipped by 2 bases and J by 6 bases, with 10 bases between them. Germline CDR1 MNHEY, CDR2 SVGAGI.

This clonotype was picked up many times. The chain employs TRBV5-1 and TRBJ2-3, with 13 bases aligning to TRBD2. The V and J ends lost 0 bases and 6 bases, in that order; junction bases with no gene match: 7. The CDR3 runs 17 residues. Germline V gene sequence: CDR1 SGHRS, CDR2 YFSETQ. The DNA for the CDR3 is TGCGCCAGCAGCTTGGCCAGACTAGCGGGGGGTCAGGATACGCAGTATTTT. Residues: CASSLARLAGGQDTQYF.

The rearrangement uses TRBV6-2 or TRBV6-3 and TRBJ2-7; no firm D call. This CDR3 spans 12 amino acids. The germline V gene has CDR1 MNHEY and CDR2 SVGEGT. Trimming stripped 2 bases from V and 3 bases from J, with 5 bases between. The CDR3 region is CASSYMIYEQYF. DNA of the CDR3: TGTGCCAGCAGTTACATGATCTACGAGCAGTACTTC.

There are many counts of this clonotype. The chain couples TRBV20-1 to TRBJ1-2; the D is unclear. The CDR3 totals 15 residues. V lost 6 bases to trimming and J lost 4 bases, with 21 bases between them. Germline CDR1 is DFQATT and CDR2 is SNEGSKA (reference sequence). The CDR3 protein is CSAELSTVSVYGYTF. CDR3 sequence (DNA): TGCAGTGCCGAGTTAAGCACAGTATCAGTCTATGGCTACACCTTC.

Many counts were recorded for this clonotype. This rearrangement joins TRBV12-3 or TRBV12-4 to TRBJ1-3; D gene uncertain. V lost 4 bases and J lost 0, with 10 bases in between. There are 15 residues in the CDR3. CDR3 region: CASSYTAGSGNTIYF. The CDR3, as DNA: TGTGCCAGCAGTTATACAGCCGGCTCTGGAAACACCATATATTTT.

The genes are TRBV4-2 and TRBJ1-1; D ambiguous. V dropped 0 bases and J dropped 5 bases, with 13 bases sitting between them. The CDR3 has 15 residues. CDR1 is LGHNA and CDR2 is YNFKEQ in the germline V gene. CDR3 residues: CASSQDSVPGTEAFF. As DNA, the CDR3 is TGTGCCAGCAGCCAAGATTCGGTCCCGGGGACTGAAGCTTTCTTT.

This clonotype has at least ten counts. The genes are TRBV20-1 and TRBJ2-2; the match to TRBD2 covers 9 bases. Germline V gene sequence: CDR1 DFQATT, CDR2 SNEGSKA (reference sequence). V shed 1 base and J 4 bases; nucleotides not matched to a gene: 7. CDR3 length: 16 residues. CDR3 amino acids: CSARGETSGVTGELFF. In nucleotides, the CDR3 is TGCAGTGCTAGAGGGGAGACTAGCGGAGTCACCGGGGAGCTGTTTTTT.